The rows below give T cell receptor beta chains drawn from one sample of a study of Tregs in tolerant kidney transplant recipients. Measured with immunoSEQ multiplex PCR; TCRdb has only the in-frame clones, and not every one. The profile shows hundreds of thousands of clones, roughly 84% of them singletons. Sequencing was done on a sample of CD4+ T cells from blood. The receptors stem from a human donor in good health. Each CDR3 is given with its conserved first and last residue.

V,length,CDR3
TRBV5-4,13,CASSLVLGTEAFF
TRBV6-5,14,CASSEVRGETEAFF
TRBV7-6,17,CASSSRRLAGNTDTQYF
TRBV7-2,11,CASSFYYGYTF
TRBV9,18,CASSGPTGLSLLNTEAFF
TRBV5-1,15,CASSLKTSGGETQYF
TRBV27,15,CASSLGQGRFTEAFF
TRBV6-4,16,CASSASGTSGYNEQFF
TRBV7-2,21,CASSLAQLAGTGHSGANVLTF
TRBV6-5,13,CASSYEGDTEAFF
TRBV5-1,14,CASSLGQSTDTQYF
TRBV7-8,16,CASSSPGQGAGYGYTF
TRBV5-1,13,CASSLIDTGELFF
TRBV19,15,CASSALGQGSEKLFF
TRBV5-4,16,CASRDRGGSYNSPLHF
TRBV30,13,CAWSKGWNTEAFF
TRBV6-5,15,CASLPGGSSYNEQFF
TRBV9,16,CASSVSSGLYQETQYF
TRBV7-6,14,CASSSDIGNQPQHF
TRBV11-2,15,CASSQQGLAGGEQYF
TRBV6-6,14,CASSSLTGRNTIYF
TRBV29-1,12,CSAGQGGYEQYF
TRBV27,17,CASSLSAWAMDGGELFF
TRBV6-1,16,CASSEAGGSMNTEAFF
TRBV6-5,13,CASSPTTGGGYTF
TRBV7-8,16,CASSLLMEPGNQPQHF
TRBV15,16,CATSSRGRDRTYGYTF
TRBV28,14,CASSLHANNYEQYF
TRBV19,13,CASSIARKNTQYF
TRBV7-9,12,CASSLPREPPYF
TRBV19,17,CASSKRQLYGGNEKLFF
TRBV5-1,13,CASRETNESPLHF